The rows below give T cell receptor beta chains drawn from one sample of a study of shared clonotypes between healthy human individuals. Only in-frame clones appear in the TCRdb table, and some are missing; sequencing was by immunoSEQ multiplex PCR. The sample lists about 800,000 clones; around 96% were seen once. Sequenced sample: naive CD8+ T cells sorted from blood. The receptor source for this set is a man aged 30-40 years in good health. The CDR3 runs from the conserved cysteine through the conserved F or W. A D gene is named only where the DNA matches it firmly. Where a row states a size, it is once, few, many or the class of an expanded clone; other rows omit it.

.	.	TRBV7-9	TRBJ2-1	TGTGCCAGCAGCTCTATACAGACTATCAATGAGCAGTTCTTC	CASSSIQTINEQFF
.	.	TRBV20-1	TRBJ2-1	TGCAGTGCTAGAGAGGGGGGTGAGCAGTTCTTC	CSAREGGEQFF
TRBD1	.	TRBV28	TRBJ2-7	TGTGCCAGCCGAAACGAGGAGGACAGGGCTTCCGAGCAGTACTTC	CASRNEEDRASEQYF
.	.	TRBV11-2	TRBJ2-7	TGTGCCAGCAACCCGCAGGGCTACGAGCAGTACTTC	CASNPQGYEQYF
.	.	TRBV21-1	TRBJ2-7	TGTGCCAGCAGCGAAAACCCCTCCCCTAGCGGGAGTATCATCTACGAGCAGTACTTC	CASSENPSPSGSIIYEQYF
TRBD2	.	TRBV13	TRBJ2-7	TGTGCCAGCAGCTTGTCGTCTAGCGGGAGCTACGAGCAGTACTTC	CASSLSSSGSYEQYF
TRBD1	.	TRBV9	TRBJ1-4	TGTGCCAGCAGCACACAGGGGGCTAATGAAAAACTGTTTTTT	CASSTQGANEKLFF
.	.	TRBV19	TRBJ1-1	TGTGCCAGTAGTATTTGGGACGGAGGTGAAGCTTTCTTT	CASSIWDGGEAFF
.	.	TRBV7-9	TRBJ1-2	TGTGCCAGCACCTCAAACCCGGGGAGCTATGGCTACACCTTC	CASTSNPGSYGYTF
.	.	TRBV6-5	TRBJ1-1	TGTGCCAGCAGGGCAGGGAATGGGGCTTTCTTT	CASRAGNGAFF
.	.	TRBV7-9	TRBJ1-2	TGTGCCAGCAGCTTAGGAACTATTAACTATGGCTACACCTTC	CASSLGTINYGYTF
.	.	TRBV7-9	TRBJ1-1	TGTGCCAGCAGCCAGGGCGGCACTGAAGCTTTCTTT	CASSQGGTEAFF
.	.	TRBV7-8	TRBJ2-7	TGTGCCAGCAGCTTAAGGGGTGGCTACGAGCAGTACTTC	CASSLRGGYEQYF
.	.	TRBV30	TRBJ2-1	TGTGCCTGGGCAACAGGCCAAAAGAGCTCCTACAATGAGCAGTTCTTC	CAWATGQKSSYNEQFF
.	.	TRBV7-6	TRBJ2-5	TGTGCCAGCAGCTTTGATCCAGCCCAAGAGACCCAGTACTTC	CASSFDPAQETQYF
TRBD2	.	TRBV7-2	TRBJ2-7	TGTGCCAGCAGCTCATTACCGGGCGGGAGCCACGAGCAGTACTTC	CASSSLPGGSHEQYF
.	once	TRBV28	TRBJ1-2	TGTGCCAGCAGACAAACAGGGATCCATGGCTACACCTTC	CASRQTGIHGYTF
TRBD2	.	TRBV9	TRBJ2-1	TGTGCCAGCAGCCTCGGGACTAGCGGAGGCGGGTCCTACAATGAGCAGTTCTTC	CASSLGTSGGGSYNEQFF
.	.	TRBV7-9	TRBJ2-1	TGTGCCAGCAGCGTTAGCTACAATGAGCAGTTCTTC	CASSVSYNEQFF
.	.	TRBV11-2	TRBJ2-3	TGTGCCAGCAGCTTAGATCTGCCAGATACGCAGTATTTT	CASSLDLPDTQYF
.	.	TRBV28	TRBJ2-7	TGTGCCAGCAGCTTGGACGGGGACTACGAGCAGTACTTC	CASSLDGDYEQYF
TRBD1	.	TRBV11-3	TRBJ2-7	TGTGCCAGCAGCTCGGGACAGGGGGACTACGAGCAGTACTTC	CASSSGQGDYEQYF
TRBD1	.	TRBV5-5	TRBJ1-5	TGTGCCAGCACCCTTGGACAGGGGGCAAGCAATCAGCCCCAGCATTTT	CASTLGQGASNQPQHF
TRBD1	.	TRBV7-8	TRBJ2-3	TGTGCCAGCAGCTTAGATGACAGGGGGCCCGGCACAGATACGCAGTATTTT	CASSLDDRGPGTDTQYF
TRBD2	.	TRBV7-9	TRBJ2-1	TGTGCCAGCAGCTTAAGACTAGCGGGAGACTACAATGAGCAGTTCTTC	CASSLRLAGDYNEQFF
TRBD2	.	TRBV15	TRBJ2-7	TGTGCCACCAGCAGAGATGCGGGGGGGGTGGCTTACGAGCAGTACTTC	CATSRDAGGVAYEQYF
.	.	TRBV15	TRBJ1-4	TGTGCCACCAGCAGAGATCGCCTGGGAACTAATGAAAAACTGTTTTTT	CATSRDRLGTNEKLFF
TRBD1	.	TRBV28	TRBJ1-2	TGTGCCAGCAGTTTGCCGGGACAGGGGCCATCCCTATATGGCTACACCTTC	CASSLPGQGPSLYGYTF
.	.	TRBV7-9	TRBJ1-1	TGTGCCAGCAGCTTACCAGGATGGGGCACTGAAGCTTTCTTT	CASSLPGWGTEAFF
TRBD2	.	TRBV13	TRBJ2-1	TGTGCCAGCAGCTCTAGCGGGAGCTCCTACAATGAGCAGTTCTTC	CASSSSGSSYNEQFF
.	.	TRBV7-6	TRBJ2-3	TGTGCCAGCAGCCGAATTGGGCCTACGCAGTATTTT	CASSRIGPTQYF
TRBD1	.	TRBV6-1	TRBJ1-5	TGTGCCAGCAGTGAAGGGGACAGGGAGGATCAGCCCCAGCATTTT	CASSEGDREDQPQHF
TRBD2	once	TRBV4-3	TRBJ2-1	TGCGCCAGCAGCCAGGACGGGAGCCTAGCGGGGTACAATGAGCAGTTCTTC	CASSQDGSLAGYNEQFF
.	.	TRBV14	TRBJ2-7	TGTGCCAGCAGCCAAACGGAGGTCACCTACGAGCAGTACTTC	CASSQTEVTYEQYF
.	.	TRBV5-4	TRBJ2-5	TGTGCCAGCAGCGGGGCGGGACCGCCCTCAGGGGAGACCCAGTACTTC	CASSGAGPPSGETQYF
TRBD1	.	TRBV7-9	TRBJ1-5	TGTGCCAGCAGCTTAGCGGCGGGACAGGGTACTGAACTCAATCAGCCCCAGCATTTT	CASSLAAGQGTELNQPQHF
TRBD2	few	TRBV7-6	TRBJ2-1	TGTGCCAGCAGCCCTGGACTAGCGGAAACCTACAATGAGCAGTTCTTC	CASSPGLAETYNEQFF
.	.	TRBV28	TRBJ1-3	TGTGCCAGCAGCGACTCTGGAAACACCATATATTTT	CASSDSGNTIYF
.	.	TRBV11-2	TRBJ2-7	TGTGCCAGCAGCTTAGGCGCTGGGGGGCACTACGAGCAGTACTTC	CASSLGAGGHYEQYF
.	.	TRBV2	TRBJ2-5	TGTGCCAGCAGTGTATGGGACGCGCAAGAGACCCAGTACTTC	CASSVWDAQETQYF
.	.	TRBV5-1	TRBJ2-1	TGCGCCAGCAGCTTGACGGGACAGGGACTAGCGCCTAGCTCCTACAATGAGCAGTTCTTC	CASSLTGQGLAPSSYNEQFF
TRBD2	once	TRBV7-7	TRBJ2-3	TGTGCTAGCAGCCTCGGGACTAGCGGAGATACGCAGTATTTT	CASSLGTSGDTQYF
TRBD2	.	TRBV27	TRBJ2-1	TGTGCCAGCAGTTTAGGCCTAGCGGGAGTGTACAATGAGCAGTTCTTC	CASSLGLAGVYNEQFF
TRBD2	.	TRBV7-6	TRBJ2-2	TGTGCCAGCAGCTTAGAGGCAGCGGGAGTATGGGGGGAGCTGTTTTTT	CASSLEAAGVWGELFF
.	once	TRBV7-9	TRBJ2-7	TGTGCCAGCAGCTTAGACCAGTACGAGCAGTACTTC	CASSLDQYEQYF
.	.	TRBV27	TRBJ2-7	TGTGCCAGCAGTTTAAAAGGACTATACGAGCAGTACTTC	CASSLKGLYEQYF
.	.	TRBV5-6	TRBJ2-1	TGTGCCAGCAGCCCAACAGACTACAATGAGCAGTTCTTC	CASSPTDYNEQFF
TRBD2	.	TRBV7-2	TRBJ2-3	TGTGCCAGCAGCTCAGCGGGGAGCACAGATACGCAGTATTTT	CASSSAGSTDTQYF
TRBD1	.	TRBV7-9	TRBJ1-4	TGTGCCAGCAGCTTATACGGGACAGGGGATGAAAAACTGTTTTTT	CASSLYGTGDEKLFF
TRBD1	.	TRBV11-3	TRBJ2-3	TGTGCCAGCAGCTCGCCTTGGGGACAGGGTCCCCATACGCAGTATTTT	CASSSPWGQGPHTQYF
.	once	TRBV10-2	TRBJ2-7	TGCGCCAGCAGTGAGACGGGGACCTACGAGCAGTACTTC	CASSETGTYEQYF
.	.	TRBV2	TRBJ2-5	TGTGCCAGCCCTACCCGAGCGGTGAACCAAGAGACCCAGTACTTC	CASPTRAVNQETQYF
.	.	TRBV27	TRBJ1-1	TGTGCCAGCAAAGCAGATGTGAACACTGAAGCTTTCTTT	CASKADVNTEAFF